The 9 T cell receptor beta chains in this list originate from one sample, sequenced in a study of spatial heterogeneity in lung cancer. MiXCR, applied by TCRdb to the 5' RACE reads, yields one record per CDR3 protein. This table holds 95,000 to 130,000 distinct CDR3 sequences, 10% to 15% found once. Time point given: blood at routine non-recurrence follow-up after resection. Sequencing was performed on whole RNA extracted from tumor and nontumor lung tissue, or from frozen PBMC, and the material was left unsorted. This specimen was PBMCs, taken at follow-up. The receptor source for this set is a male donor with early-stage non-small cell lung cancer.

DNA for the CDR3: TGCGCCAGCAGCCAACTTCTAGCGGGGGGGCCGGGTACCGGGGAGCTGTTTTTT. Residues: CASSQLLAGGPGTGELFF. V is TRBV4-3 and J is TRBJ2-2; 12 bases are a match to TRBD2. The CDR3 consists of 18 residues. Germline CDR1 and CDR2: LGHNA and YSLEER. With 2 bases clipped from V and 5 bases from J, the junction kept 9 bases outside the gene matches.

This sequence joins TRBV12-3 or TRBV12-4 and TRBJ1-1; the D gene is possibly TRBD1 (5 bases). V was shortened by 6 bases and J by 2 bases, with 10 bases between the two germline ends. The CDR3 extends over 13 amino acids. CDR3 DNA sequence: TGTGCCAGCAGGGTGACAGATAACACTGAAGCTTTCTTT. Protein: CASRVTDNTEAFF.

The chain employs TRBV5-1 and TRBJ2-3; D is possibly TRBD1 or TRBD2 (6 bases each). Looked up from germline, CDR1 is SGHRS and CDR2 is YFSETQ. V was pared by 4 bases and J by 6 bases, with 15 bases between. The CDR3 covers 14 residues. CDR3 bases: TGCGCCAGCAGCCAGAAAGGGGGGCGGGATACGCAGTATTTT. Translation: CASSQKGGRDTQYF.

There are a few counts of this clonotype. The chain recombines TRBV20-1 with TRBJ1-5; 7 bases map to TRBD1. CDR1 is DFQATT, CDR2 SNEGSKA, per germline (reference sequence). With V trimmed by 5 bases and J by 0 bases, 13 bases remained unmatched. This CDR3 comprises 17 residues. DNA for the CDR3: TGCAGTGCTCTCCGGGACAGAGACGTTTATAGCAATCAGCCCCAGCATTTT. It translates to CSALRDRDVYSNQPQHF.

This chain uses TRBV12-3 or TRBV12-4 with TRBJ1-5; 12 bases are shared with TRBD1. This CDR3 has 19 amino acids. V lost 5 bases and J lost 5; bases outside the gene matches: 16. This chain's CDR3 is CASSPGTGGFSGWDQPQHF. CDR3 coding DNA: TGTGCCAGCAGTCCCGGGACAGGGGGCTTCAGCGGTTGGGATCAGCCCCAGCATTTT.

This clonotype was seen a handful of times. This rearrangement joins TRBV19 to TRBJ1-5; D is uncertain. Trimming cost V 4 bases and J 5 bases, with 9 bases left between them. Germline-derived CDR1 and CDR2 are LNHDA and SQIVND (reference sequence). The CDR3 consists of 13 residues. The CDR3 region has the DNA TGTGCCAGTAGTAACGGGGTTGATCAGCCCCAGCATTTT. Its translation: CASSNGVDQPQHF. Combining the CDR3 with reference TRBV19 and TRBJ1-5 gives the whole variable domain DGGITQSPKYLFRKEGQNVTLSCEQNLNHDAMYWYRQDPGQGLRLIYYSQIVNDFQKGDIAEGYSVSREKKESFPLTVTSAQKNPTAFYLCASSNGVDQPQHFGDGTRLSIL.

The chain recombines TRBV4-1 with TRBJ1-2; D gene ambiguous. The germline CDR1 and CDR2 sequences are MGHRA and YSYEKL. V was trimmed by 0 bases and J by 4 bases, leaving 15 bases between them. This CDR3 spans 16 amino acids. The CDR3 DNA reads TGCGCCAGCAGCCAAGATCGAGGGTTCTTTCTCTATGGCTACACCTTC. Residues: CASSQDRGFFLYGYTF.

The chain carries TRBV12-3 or TRBV12-4 and TRBJ1-1; TRBD1 matches 9 bases. Trimming took 4 bases from V and 6 from J; bases not matched to a gene: 15. This CDR3 has 17 residues. CDR3 nucleotides: TGTGCCAGCAGTTCAACCGCCGGGGGACAGGGTTTTTCTGAAGCTTTCTTT. Translation gives CASSSTAGGQGFSEAFF.

This clonotype was counted a few times. The chain uses TRBV7-9 and TRBJ1-3; D is undetermined. This CDR3 has 15 amino acids. V was cut by 3 bases and J by 0 bases, with 9 bases left in between. The germline CDR1 and CDR2 sequences are SEHNR and FQNEAQ (reference sequence). CDR3: CASSLDRASGNTIYF. The DNA of the CDR3 is TGTGCCAGCAGCTTGGACCGAGCCTCTGGAAACACCATATATTTT.